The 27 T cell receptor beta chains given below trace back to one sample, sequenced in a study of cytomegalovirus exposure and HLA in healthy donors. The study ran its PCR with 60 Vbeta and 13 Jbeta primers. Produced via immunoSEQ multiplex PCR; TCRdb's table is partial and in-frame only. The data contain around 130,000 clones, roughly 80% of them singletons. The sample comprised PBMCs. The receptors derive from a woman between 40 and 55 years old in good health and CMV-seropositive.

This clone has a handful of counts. The CDR3 DNA is TGTGCCAGCTACCCGGGTTTTGGAACTGAAGCTTTCTTT. Protein sequence: CASYPGFGTEAFF. The V gene is TRBV28, the J gene TRBJ1-1; D gene ambiguous. CDR3 size: 13 residues. The germline V and J ends were trimmed by 8 bases and 5 bases, with 15 bases remaining between them. Germline V gene lookup returns CDR1 MDHEN and CDR2 SYDVKM.

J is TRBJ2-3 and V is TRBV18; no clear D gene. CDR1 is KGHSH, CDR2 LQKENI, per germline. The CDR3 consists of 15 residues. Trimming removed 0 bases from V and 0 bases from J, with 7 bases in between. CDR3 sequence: CASSPPDSSTDTQYF. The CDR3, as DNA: TGTGCCAGCTCACCACCCGACTCAAGCACAGATACGCAGTATTTT.

The DNA of the CDR3 is TGCGCCAGCAGCCCTACCGGGACAGGGACCCCAAGTTCACCCCTCCACTTT. Translation gives CASSPTGTGTPSSPLHF. The V gene is TRBV5-1, the J gene TRBJ1-6; 9 nucleotides line up with TRBD1. V was pared by 4 bases and J by 9 bases, with 14 bases of the junction left unmatched. Germline V gene lookup returns CDR1 SGHRS and CDR2 YFSETQ. The CDR3 runs to 17 residues.

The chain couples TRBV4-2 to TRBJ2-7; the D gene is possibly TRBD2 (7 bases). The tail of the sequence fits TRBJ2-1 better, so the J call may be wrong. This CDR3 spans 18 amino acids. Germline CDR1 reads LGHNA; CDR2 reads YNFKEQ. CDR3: CASSQDQGGVAVNNEQFF. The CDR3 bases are TGTGCCAGCAGCCAGGACCAAGGGGGGGTAGCGGTTAACAATGAGCAGTTCTTC.

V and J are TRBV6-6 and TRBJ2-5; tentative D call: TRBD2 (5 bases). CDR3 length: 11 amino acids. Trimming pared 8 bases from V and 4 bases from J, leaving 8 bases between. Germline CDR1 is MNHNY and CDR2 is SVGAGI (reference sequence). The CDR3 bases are TGTGCCAGCGGGAGTCGAGAGACCCAGTACTTC. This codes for CASGSRETQYF.

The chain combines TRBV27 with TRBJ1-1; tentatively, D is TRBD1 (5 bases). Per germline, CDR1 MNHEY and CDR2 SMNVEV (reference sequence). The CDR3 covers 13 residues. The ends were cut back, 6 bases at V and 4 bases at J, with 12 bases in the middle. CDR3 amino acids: CASSHMDTTEAFF. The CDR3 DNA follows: TGTGCCAGCAGCCACATGGACACCACTGAAGCTTTCTTT.

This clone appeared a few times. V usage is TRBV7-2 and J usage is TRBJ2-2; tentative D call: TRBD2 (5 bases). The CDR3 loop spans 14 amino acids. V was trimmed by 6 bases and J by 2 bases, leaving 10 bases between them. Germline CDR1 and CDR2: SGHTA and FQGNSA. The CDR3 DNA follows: TGTGCCAGCAGGAGGACTTTTAACACCGGGGAGCTGTTTTTT. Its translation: CASRRTFNTGELFF.

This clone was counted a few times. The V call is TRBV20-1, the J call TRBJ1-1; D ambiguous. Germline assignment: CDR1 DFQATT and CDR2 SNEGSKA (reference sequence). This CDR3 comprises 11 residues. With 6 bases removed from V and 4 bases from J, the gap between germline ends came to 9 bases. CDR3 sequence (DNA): TGCAGTGCCTATAGAATCACTGAAGCTTTCTTT. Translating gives CSAYRITEAFF.

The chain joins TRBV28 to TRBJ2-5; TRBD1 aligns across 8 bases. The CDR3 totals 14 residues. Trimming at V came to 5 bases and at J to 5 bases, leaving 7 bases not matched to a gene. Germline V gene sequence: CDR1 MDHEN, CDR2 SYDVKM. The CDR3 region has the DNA TGTGCCAGCAGTGACGGACAGGGCTGGGAGACCCAGTACTTC. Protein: CASSDGQGWETQYF.

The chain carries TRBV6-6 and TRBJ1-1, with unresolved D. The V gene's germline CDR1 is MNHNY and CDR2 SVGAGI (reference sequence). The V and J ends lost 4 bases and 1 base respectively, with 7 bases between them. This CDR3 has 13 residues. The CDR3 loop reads CASSFRQNTEAFF. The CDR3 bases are TGTGCCAGCAGTTTTCGACAGAACACTGAAGCTTTCTTT.

CDR3 in amino acids: CSLRYRAGTNNEQFF. As DNA, the CDR3 is TGCAGCCTCCGATACCGCGCCGGGACAAACAATGAGCAGTTCTTC. V usage is TRBV29-1 and J usage is TRBJ2-1; weak D call: TRBD1 (6 bases). With 8 bases removed from V and 5 bases from J, the gap between germline ends came to 22 bases. This CDR3 has 15 residues. CDR1 is SQVTM and CDR2 is ANQGSEA in the germline V gene.

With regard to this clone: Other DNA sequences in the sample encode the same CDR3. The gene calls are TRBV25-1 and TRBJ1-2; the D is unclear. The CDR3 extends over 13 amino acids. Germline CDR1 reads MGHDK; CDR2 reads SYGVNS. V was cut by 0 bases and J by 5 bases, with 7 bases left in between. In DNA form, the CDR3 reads TGTGCCAGCAGTGAATATAACAATTATGGCTACACCTTC. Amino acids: CASSEYNNYGYTF.

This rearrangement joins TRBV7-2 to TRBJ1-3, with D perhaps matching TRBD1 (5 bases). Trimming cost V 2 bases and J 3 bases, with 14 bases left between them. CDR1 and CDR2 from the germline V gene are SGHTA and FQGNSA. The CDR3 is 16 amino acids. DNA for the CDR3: TGTGCCAGCAGCTTAAATACAGGAGCAATTGGAAACACCATATATTTT. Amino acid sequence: CASSLNTGAIGNTIYF.

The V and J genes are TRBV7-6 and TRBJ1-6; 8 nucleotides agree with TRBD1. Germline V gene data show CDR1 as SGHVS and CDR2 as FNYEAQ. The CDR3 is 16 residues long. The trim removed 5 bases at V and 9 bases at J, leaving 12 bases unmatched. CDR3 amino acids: CASSPGGQGVGSPLHF. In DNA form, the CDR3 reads TGTGCCAGCAGCCCAGGCGGACAGGGTGTCGGTTCACCCCTCCACTTT.

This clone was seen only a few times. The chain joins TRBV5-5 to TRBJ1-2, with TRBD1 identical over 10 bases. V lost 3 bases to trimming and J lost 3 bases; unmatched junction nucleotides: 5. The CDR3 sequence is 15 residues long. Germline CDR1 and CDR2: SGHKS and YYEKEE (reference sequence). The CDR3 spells CASSSPGQGYYGYTF. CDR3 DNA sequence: TGTGCCAGCAGCTCACCGGGACAGGGGTACTATGGCTACACCTTC.

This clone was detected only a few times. CDR3 DNA sequence: TGTGCCAGCAGCTTGATGGGCATATATAATTCACCCCTCCACTTT. Its protein product is CASSLMGIYNSPLHF. The rearrangement links TRBV5-4 to TRBJ1-6, with no clear D. Trimming cost V 1 base and J 4 bases, with 9 bases left between them. The CDR3 has 15 amino acids. Germline CDR1 reads SGHNT; CDR2 reads YYREEE (reference sequence).

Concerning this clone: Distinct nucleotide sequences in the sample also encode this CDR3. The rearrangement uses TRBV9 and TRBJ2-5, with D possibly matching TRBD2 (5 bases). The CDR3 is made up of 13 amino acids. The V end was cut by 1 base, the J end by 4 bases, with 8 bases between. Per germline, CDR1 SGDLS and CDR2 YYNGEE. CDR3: CASSVTSGETQYF. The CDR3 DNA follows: TGTGCCAGCAGCGTAACAAGCGGAGAGACCCAGTACTTC. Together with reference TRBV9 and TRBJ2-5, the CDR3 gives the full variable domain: DSGVTQTPKHLITATGQRVTLRCSPRSGDLSVYWYQQSLDQGLQFLIQYYNGEERAKGNILERFSAQQFPDLHSELNLSSLELGDSALYFCASSVTSGETQYFGPGTRLLVL.

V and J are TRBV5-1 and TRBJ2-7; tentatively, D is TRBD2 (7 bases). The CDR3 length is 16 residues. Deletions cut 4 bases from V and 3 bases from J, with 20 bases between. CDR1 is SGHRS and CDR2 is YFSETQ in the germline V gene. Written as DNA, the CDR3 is TGCGCCAGCAGCGGGGGGTGGGGGGGGCAAGACTACGAGCAGTACTTC. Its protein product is CASSGGWGGQDYEQYF. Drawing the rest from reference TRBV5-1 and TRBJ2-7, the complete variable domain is KAGVTQTPRYLIKTRGQQVTLSCSPISGHRSVSWYQQTPGQGLQFLFEYFSETQRNKGNFPGRFSGRQFSNSRSEMNVSTLELGDSALYLCASSGGWGGQDYEQYFGPGTRLTVT.

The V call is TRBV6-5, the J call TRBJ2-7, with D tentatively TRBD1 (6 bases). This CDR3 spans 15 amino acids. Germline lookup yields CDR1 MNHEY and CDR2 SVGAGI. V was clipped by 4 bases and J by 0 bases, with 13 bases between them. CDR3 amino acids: CASSSQGQVSYEQYF. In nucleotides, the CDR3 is TGTGCCAGCAGTTCACAGGGTCAGGTCTCCTACGAGCAGTACTTC.

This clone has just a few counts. CDR3 in DNA: TGCGCCAGCAGCTTGGCGGCCGGGACTAGCTCCTACGAGCAGTACTTC. Translated, it gives CASSLAAGTSSYEQYF. The chain couples TRBV5-1 to TRBJ2-7, with 8 bases aligning to TRBD2. Germline CDR1 is SGHRS and CDR2 is YFSETQ. The CDR3 has 16 amino acids. The trim removed 0 bases at V and 0 bases at J, leaving 5 bases unmatched. Full variable domain (remainder filled in from reference TRBV5-1 and TRBJ2-7): KAGVTQTPRYLIKTRGQQVTLSCSPISGHRSVSWYQQTPGQGLQFLFEYFSETQRNKGNFPGRFSGRQFSNSRSEMNVSTLELGDSALYLCASSLAAGTSSYEQYFGPGTRLTVT.

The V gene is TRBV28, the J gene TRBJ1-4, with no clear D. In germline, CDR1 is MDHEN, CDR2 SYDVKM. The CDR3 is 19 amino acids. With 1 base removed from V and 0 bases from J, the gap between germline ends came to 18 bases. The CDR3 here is CASSLSLMRPNATNEKLFF. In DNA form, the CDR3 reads TGTGCCAGCAGTTTATCCCTTATGAGGCCAAATGCAACTAATGAAAAACTGTTTTTT. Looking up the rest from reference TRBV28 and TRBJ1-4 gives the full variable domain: DVKVTQSSRYLVKRTGEKVFLECVQDMDHENMFWYRQDPGLGLRLIYFSYDVKMKEKGDIPEGYSVSREKKERFSLILESASTNQTSMYLCASSLSLMRPNATNEKLFFGSGTQLSVL.

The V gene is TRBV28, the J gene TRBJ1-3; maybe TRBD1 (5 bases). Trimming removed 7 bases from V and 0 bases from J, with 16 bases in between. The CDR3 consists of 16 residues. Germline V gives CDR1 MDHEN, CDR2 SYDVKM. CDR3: CASINRSLLSGNTIYF. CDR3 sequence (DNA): TGTGCCAGCATTAACAGGTCCCTCCTCTCTGGAAACACCATATATTTT.

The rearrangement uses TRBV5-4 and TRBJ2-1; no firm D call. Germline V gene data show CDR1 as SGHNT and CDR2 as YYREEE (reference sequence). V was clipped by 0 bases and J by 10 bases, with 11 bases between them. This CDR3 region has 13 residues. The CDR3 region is CASSLVEIKEQFF. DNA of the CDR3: TGTGCCAGCAGCTTGGTAGAGATTAAGGAGCAGTTCTTC. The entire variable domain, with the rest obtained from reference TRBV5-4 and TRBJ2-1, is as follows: ETGVTQSPTHLIKTRGQQVTLRCSSQSGHNTVSWYQQALGQGPQFIFQYYREEENGRGNFPPRFSGLQFPNYSSELNVNALELDDSALYLCASSLVEIKEQFFGPGTRLTVL.

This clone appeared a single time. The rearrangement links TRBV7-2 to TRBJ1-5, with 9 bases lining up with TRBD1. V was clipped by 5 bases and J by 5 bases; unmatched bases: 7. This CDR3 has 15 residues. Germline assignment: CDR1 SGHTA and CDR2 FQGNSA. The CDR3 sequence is CASSTGQGTDQPQHF. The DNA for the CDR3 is TGTGCCAGCAGCACTGGACAGGGGACCGATCAGCCCCAGCATTTT.

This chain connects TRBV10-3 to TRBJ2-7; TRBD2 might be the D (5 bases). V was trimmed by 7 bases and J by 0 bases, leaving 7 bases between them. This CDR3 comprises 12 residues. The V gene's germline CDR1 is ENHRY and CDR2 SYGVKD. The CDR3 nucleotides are TGTGCCATCAACGGAGGCTCCTACGAGCAGTACTTC. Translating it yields CAINGGSYEQYF.

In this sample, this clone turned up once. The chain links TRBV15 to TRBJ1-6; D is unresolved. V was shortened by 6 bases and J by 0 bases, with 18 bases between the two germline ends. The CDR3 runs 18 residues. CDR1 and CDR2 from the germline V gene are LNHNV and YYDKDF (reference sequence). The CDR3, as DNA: TGTGCCACCAGAGGAGGACTTACGGGTAGCTCCTATAATTCACCCCTCCACTTT. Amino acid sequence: CATRGGLTGSSYNSPLHF. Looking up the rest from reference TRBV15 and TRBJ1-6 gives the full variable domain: DAMVIQNPRYQVTQFGKPVTLSCSQTLNHNVMYWYQQKSSQAPKLLFHYYDKDFNNEADTPDNFQSRRPNTSFCFLDIRSPGLGDTAMYLCATRGGLTGSSYNSPLHFGNGTRLTVT.

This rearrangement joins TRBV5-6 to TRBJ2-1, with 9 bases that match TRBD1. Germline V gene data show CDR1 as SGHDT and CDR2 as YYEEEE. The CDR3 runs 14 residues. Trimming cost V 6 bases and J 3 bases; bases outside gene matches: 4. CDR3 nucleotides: TGTGCCAGCAAGGGGGACAGGGTCTACAATGAGCAGTTCTTC. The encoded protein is CASKGDRVYNEQFF.